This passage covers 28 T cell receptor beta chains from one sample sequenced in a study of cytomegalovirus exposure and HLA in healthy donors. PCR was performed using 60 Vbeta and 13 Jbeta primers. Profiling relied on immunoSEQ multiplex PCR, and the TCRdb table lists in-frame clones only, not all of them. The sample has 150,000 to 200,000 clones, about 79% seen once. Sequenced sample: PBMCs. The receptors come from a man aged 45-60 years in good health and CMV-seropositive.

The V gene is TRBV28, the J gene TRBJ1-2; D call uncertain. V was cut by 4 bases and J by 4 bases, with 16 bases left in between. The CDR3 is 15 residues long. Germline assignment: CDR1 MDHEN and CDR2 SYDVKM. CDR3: CASSSGGGRSYGYTF. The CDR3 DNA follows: TGTGCCAGCAGTTCGGGAGGTGGGAGGTCCTATGGCTACACCTTC.

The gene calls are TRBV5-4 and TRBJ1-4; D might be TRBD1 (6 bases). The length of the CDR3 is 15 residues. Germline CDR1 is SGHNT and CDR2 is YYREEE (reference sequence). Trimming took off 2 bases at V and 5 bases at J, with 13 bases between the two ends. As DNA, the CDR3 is TGTGCCAGCAGCTTTCAGGACAGCTCAAATGAAAAACTGTTTTTT. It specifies CASSFQDSSNEKLFF.

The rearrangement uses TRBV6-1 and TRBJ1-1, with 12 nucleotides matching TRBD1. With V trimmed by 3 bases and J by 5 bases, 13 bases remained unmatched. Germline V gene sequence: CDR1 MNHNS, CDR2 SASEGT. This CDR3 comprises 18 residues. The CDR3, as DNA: TGTGCCAGCAGTGAGACCCGGGACAGGGGGCCTACGGGAACTGAAGCTTTCTTT. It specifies CASSETRDRGPTGTEAFF.

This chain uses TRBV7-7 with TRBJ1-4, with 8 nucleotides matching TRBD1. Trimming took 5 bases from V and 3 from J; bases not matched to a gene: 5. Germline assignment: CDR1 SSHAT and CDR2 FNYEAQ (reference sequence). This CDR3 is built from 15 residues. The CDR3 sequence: CASSPGQGSNEKLFF. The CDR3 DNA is TGTGCCAGCAGCCCCGGACAGGGCTCTAATGAAAAACTGTTTTTT.

Written as DNA, the CDR3 is TGTGCCAGCAGCCAGGATCTACTGGGACAGATTTTCCAGGGGATTAATTCACCCCTCCACTTT. Translated, it gives CASSQDLLGQIFQGINSPLHF. This chain connects TRBV4-2 to TRBJ1-6; 7 bases are shared with TRBD1. Trimming took 3 bases from V and 6 from J; bases not matched to a gene: 23. The CDR3 is made up of 21 amino acids. CDR1 and CDR2 (germline): LGHNA, YNFKEQ.

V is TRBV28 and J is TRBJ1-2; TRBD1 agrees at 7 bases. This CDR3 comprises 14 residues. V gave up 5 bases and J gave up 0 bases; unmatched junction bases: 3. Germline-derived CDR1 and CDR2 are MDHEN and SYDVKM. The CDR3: CASSRQGANYGYTF. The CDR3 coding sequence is TGTGCCAGCAGTAGACAGGGTGCTAACTATGGCTACACCTTC.

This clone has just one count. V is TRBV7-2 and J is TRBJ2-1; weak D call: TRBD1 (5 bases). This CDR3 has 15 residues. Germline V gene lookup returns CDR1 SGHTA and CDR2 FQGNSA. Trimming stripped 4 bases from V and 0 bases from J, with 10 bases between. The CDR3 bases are TGTGCCAGCAGCTCCGACAGAAGCTCCTACAATGAGCAGTTCTTC. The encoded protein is CASSSDRSSYNEQFF.

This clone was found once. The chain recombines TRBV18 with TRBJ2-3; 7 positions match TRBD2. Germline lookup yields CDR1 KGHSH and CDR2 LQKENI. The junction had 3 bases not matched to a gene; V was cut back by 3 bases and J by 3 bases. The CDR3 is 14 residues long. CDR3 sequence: CASSPELATDTQYF. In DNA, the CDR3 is TGTGCCAGCTCACCGGAACTAGCGACAGATACGCAGTATTTT. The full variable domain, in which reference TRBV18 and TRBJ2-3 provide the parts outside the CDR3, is NAGVMQNPRHLVRRRGQEARLRCSPMKGHSHVYWYRQLPEEGLKFMVYLQKENIIDESGMPKERFSAEFPKEGPSILRIQQVVRGDSAAYFCASSPELATDTQYFGPGTRLTVL.

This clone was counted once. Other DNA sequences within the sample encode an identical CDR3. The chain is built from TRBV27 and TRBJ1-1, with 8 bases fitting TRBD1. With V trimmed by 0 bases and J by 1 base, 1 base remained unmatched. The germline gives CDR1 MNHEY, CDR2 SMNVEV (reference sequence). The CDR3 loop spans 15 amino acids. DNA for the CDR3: TGTGCCAGCAGTTTATCCGGGACAGGGAACACTGAAGCTTTCTTT. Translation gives CASSLSGTGNTEAFF.

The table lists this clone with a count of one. DNA of the CDR3: TGTGCCAGCAGCTTAGATGGGATGGGGGGAAGCACAGATACGCAGTATTTT. This translates into CASSLDGMGGSTDTQYF. The rearrangement joins TRBV11-3 to TRBJ2-3; a possible D gene is TRBD2 (6 bases). Germline loops: CDR1 SGHNT, CDR2 YENEEA. This CDR3 has 17 residues. Trimming left V 0 bases short and J 0 bases short, with 13 bases between.

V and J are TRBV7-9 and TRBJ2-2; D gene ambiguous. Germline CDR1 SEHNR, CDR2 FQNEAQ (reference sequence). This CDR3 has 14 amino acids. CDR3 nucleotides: TGTGTTTTGAGAAGACATCCGAACACCGGGGAGCTGTTTTTT. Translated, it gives CVLRRHPNTGELFF.

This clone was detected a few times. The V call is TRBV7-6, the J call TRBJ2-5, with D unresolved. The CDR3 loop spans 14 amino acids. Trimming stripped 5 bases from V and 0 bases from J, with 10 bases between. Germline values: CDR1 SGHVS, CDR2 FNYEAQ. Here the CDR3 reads CASSRNSNQETQYF. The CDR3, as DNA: TGTGCCAGCAGCCGTAACAGTAACCAAGAGACCCAGTACTTC. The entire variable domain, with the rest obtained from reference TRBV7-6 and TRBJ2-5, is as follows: GAGVSQSPRYKVTKRGQDVALRCDPISGHVSLYWYRQALGQGPEFLTYFNYEAQQDKSGLPNDRFSAERPEGSISTLTIQRTEQRDSAMYRCASSRNSNQETQYFGPGTRLLVL.

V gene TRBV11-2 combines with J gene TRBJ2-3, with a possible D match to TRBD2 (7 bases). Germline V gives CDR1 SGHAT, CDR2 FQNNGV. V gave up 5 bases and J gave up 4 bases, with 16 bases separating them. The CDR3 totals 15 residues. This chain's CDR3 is CASSPQGGAPDTQYF. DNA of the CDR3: TGTGCCAGCAGCCCCCAAGGGGGGGCCCCAGATACGCAGTATTTT.

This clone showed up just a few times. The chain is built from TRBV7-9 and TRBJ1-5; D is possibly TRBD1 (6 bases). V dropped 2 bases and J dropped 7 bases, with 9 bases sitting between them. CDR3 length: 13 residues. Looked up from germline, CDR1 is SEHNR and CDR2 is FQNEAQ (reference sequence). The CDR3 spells CASSLTGNQPQHF. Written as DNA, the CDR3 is TGTGCCAGCAGCTTAACAGGGAACCAGCCCCAGCATTTT.

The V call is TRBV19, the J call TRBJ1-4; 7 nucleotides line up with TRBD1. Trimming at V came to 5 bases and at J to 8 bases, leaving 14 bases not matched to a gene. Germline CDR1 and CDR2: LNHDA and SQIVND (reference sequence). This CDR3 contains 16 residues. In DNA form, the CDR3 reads TGTGCCAGTAGTCCCAGGCTGACAGGGATTCAAGAAAAACTGTTTTTT. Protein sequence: CASSPRLTGIQEKLFF.

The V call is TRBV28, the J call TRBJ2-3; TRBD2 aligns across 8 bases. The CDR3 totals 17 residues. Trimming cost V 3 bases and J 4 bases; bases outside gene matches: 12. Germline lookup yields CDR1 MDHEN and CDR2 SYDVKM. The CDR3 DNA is TGTGCCAGCAGTTTTTTGGCTAGCGGGCGGAACGCAGATACGCAGTATTTT. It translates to CASSFLASGRNADTQYF.

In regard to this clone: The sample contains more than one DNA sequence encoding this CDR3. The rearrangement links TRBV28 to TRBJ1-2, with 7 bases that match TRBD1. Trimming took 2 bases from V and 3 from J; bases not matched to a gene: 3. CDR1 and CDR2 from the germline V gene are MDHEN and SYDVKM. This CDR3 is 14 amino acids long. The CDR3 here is CASSLGQGDYGYTF. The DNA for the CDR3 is TGTGCCAGCAGTTTAGGCCAGGGGGACTATGGCTACACCTTC.

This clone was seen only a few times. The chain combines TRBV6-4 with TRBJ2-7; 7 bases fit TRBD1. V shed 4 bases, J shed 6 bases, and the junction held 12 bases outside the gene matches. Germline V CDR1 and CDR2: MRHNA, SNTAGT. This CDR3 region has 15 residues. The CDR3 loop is CASSVPARQGAEQYV. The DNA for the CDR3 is TGTGCCAGCAGTGTTCCAGCCCGACAGGGCGCCGAGCAGTACGTC.

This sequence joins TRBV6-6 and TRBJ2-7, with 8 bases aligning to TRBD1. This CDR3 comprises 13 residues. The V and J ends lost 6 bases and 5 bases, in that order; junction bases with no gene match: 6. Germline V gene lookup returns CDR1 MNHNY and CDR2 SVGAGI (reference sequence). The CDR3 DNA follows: TGTGCCAGCAGCCTTACGGACAGGGACGAGCAGTACGTC. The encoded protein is CASSLTDRDEQYV.

CDR3 loop: CASSESRTRTDTQYF. Here the CDR3 DNA reads TGTGCCAGCAGTGAATCCCGGACTAGAACAGATACGCAGTATTTT. The rearrangement uses TRBV6-1 and TRBJ2-3, with TRBD2 identical over 7 bases. The CDR3 is made up of 15 amino acids. Germline-derived CDR1 and CDR2 are MNHNS and SASEGT. The V and J ends lost 2 bases and 3 bases, in that order; junction bases with no gene match: 5.

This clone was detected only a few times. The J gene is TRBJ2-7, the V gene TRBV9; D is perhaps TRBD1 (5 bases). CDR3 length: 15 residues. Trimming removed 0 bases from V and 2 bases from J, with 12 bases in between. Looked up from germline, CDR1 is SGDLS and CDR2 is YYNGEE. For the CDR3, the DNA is TGTGCCAGCAGCGTAGAACCAGGGCTGACCTACGAGCAGTACTTC. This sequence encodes CASSVEPGLTYEQYF.

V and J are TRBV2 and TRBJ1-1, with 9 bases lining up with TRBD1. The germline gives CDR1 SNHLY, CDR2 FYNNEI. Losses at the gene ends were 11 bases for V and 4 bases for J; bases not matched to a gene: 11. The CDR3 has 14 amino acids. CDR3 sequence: CAFSGQGMGTEAFF. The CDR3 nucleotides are TGTGCCTTTAGCGGACAGGGGATGGGCACTGAAGCTTTCTTT.

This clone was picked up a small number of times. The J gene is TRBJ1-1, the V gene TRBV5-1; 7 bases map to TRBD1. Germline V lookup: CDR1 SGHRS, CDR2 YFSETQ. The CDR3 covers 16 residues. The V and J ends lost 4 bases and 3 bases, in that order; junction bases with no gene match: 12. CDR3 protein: CASSAQTGWRDTEAFF. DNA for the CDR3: TGCGCCAGCAGCGCTCAGACAGGGTGGAGGGACACTGAAGCTTTCTTT.

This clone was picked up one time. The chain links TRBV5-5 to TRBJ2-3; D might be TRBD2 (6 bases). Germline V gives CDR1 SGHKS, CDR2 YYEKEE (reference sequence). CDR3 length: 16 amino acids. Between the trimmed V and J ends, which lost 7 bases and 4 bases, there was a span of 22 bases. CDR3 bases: TGTGCCAGCCGTGGGAGGTCAGGGAGACTCGCAGATACGCAGTATTTT. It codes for CASRGRSGRLADTQYF. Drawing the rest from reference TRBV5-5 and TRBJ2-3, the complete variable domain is DAGVTQSPTHLIKTRGQQVTLRCSPISGHKSVSWYQQVLGQGPQFIFQYYEKEERGRGNFPDRFSARQFPNYSSELNVNALLLGDSALYLCASRGRSGRLADTQYFGPGTRLTVL.

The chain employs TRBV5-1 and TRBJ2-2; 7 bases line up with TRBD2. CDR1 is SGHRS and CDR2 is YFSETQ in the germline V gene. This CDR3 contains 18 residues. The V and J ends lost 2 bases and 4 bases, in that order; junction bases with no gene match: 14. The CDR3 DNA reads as TGCGCCAGCAGCTTTAACACCCTAGCGGATCTTCCCACCGGGGAGCTGTTTTTT. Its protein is CASSFNTLADLPTGELFF.

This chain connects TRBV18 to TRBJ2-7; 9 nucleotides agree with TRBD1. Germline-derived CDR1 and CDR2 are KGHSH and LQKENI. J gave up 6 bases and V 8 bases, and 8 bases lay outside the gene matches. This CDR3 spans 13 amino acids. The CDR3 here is CASRGQGYGEQYF. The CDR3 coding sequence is TGTGCCAGCCGCGGACAGGGGTATGGCGAGCAGTACTTC. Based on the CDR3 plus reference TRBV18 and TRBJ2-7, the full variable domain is NAGVMQNPRHLVRRRGQEARLRCSPMKGHSHVYWYRQLPEEGLKFMVYLQKENIIDESGMPKERFSAEFPKEGPSILRIQQVVRGDSAAYFCASRGQGYGEQYFGPGTRLTVT.

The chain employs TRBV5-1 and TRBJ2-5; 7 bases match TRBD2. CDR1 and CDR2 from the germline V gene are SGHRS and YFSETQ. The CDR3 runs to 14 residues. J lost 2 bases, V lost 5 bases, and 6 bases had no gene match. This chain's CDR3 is CASRGSGVQETQYF. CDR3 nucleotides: TGCGCCAGCAGGGGGAGCGGGGTACAAGAGACCCAGTACTTC.

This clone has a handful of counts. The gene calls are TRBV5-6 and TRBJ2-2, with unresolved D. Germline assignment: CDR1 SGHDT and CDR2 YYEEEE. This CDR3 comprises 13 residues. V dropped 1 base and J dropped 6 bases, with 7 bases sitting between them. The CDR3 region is CASSLQSPGELFF. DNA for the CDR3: TGTGCCAGCAGCTTGCAGTCCCCCGGGGAGCTGTTTTTT.